This TCR beta chain appears in the sequencing data of a study of identical twins. General study points: Out-of-frame TCR alpha sharing observed in monozygotic twins exceeded model estimates. Invariant MAIT and iNKT cells are populations that could partly confound zero-insertion analyses.

This clonotype occurred a few times. The antigen remains undetermined. In every case, the donor was a healthy Caucasian. A universal primer site was created by template switching, with the cDNA bearing unique molecular identifiers. TCRdb redid the calling of the 5' RACE reads with MiXCR, one entry per CDR3 protein. This table holds around 680,000 distinct CDR3 sequences, over 8.5% found once. CDR1 and CDR2 from the germline V gene are MNHNS and SASEGT. Between the trimmed V and J ends, which lost 3 bases and 9 bases, there was a span of 15 bases. CDR3 length equals 15 residues. These records were also assigned to another study, of yellow fever vaccine responses in identical twins.

The specimen was PBMCs. The TCR originated in a woman under 30 in good health. The chain employs TRBV6-1 and TRBJ1-6, with a possible D match to TRBD1 (6 bases). CDR3 nucleotides: TGTGCCAGCAGTGAGGAACAGGGAATAATTTCACCCCTCCACTTT. Its protein product is CASSEEQGIISPLHF.